The source of this TCR beta chain is a study of blood T cell repertoires in COVID-19. The data were produced by immunoSEQ multiplex PCR, yet TCRdb's version contains in-frame clones alone and is incomplete. The sample lists 180,000 or so clones, more than 75% occurring once. Germline V gene sequence: CDR1 SGHNT, CDR2 YYREEE (reference sequence). Trimming took 0 bases from V and 3 from J, leaving 10 bases between them. The CDR3 extends over 15 amino acids. The sample taken for sequencing was peripheral blood. The sequence derives from a man in his forties with active or convalescent COVID-19. The chain has TRBV5-4 and TRBJ2-1, with D unresolved. In DNA, the CDR3 is TGTGCCAGCAGCTTGGCTCGTAACTTCTACAATGAGCAGTTCTTC. This gives the protein CASSLARNFYNEQFF.